Each of the 2 T cell receptor beta chains below was sequenced from the same sample in a study of radiation and T cells in renal cell carcinoma. Repertoires were generated with immunoSEQ multiplex PCR, while TCRdb's copy carries only in-frame clones and drops some. The sample records more than 95,000 clones, roughly four fifths being singletons. The time point denotes: blood 2 weeks post-SBRT. As to treatment: 15 Gy SBRT to primary tumor, nephrectomy 4 weeks later. The material was blood, obtained from a patient whose treatment included radiotherapy and nephrectomy. Every receptor here comes from a man between 45 and 60 years old with renal cell carcinoma.

This clone was detected ten times or more. The chain carries TRBV2 and TRBJ1-1; D gene ambiguous. This CDR3 comprises 14 residues. Germline-derived CDR1 and CDR2 are SNHLY and FYNNEI. V was trimmed by 5 bases and J by 1 base, leaving 11 bases between them. CDR3 amino acids: CASSSTTENTEAFF. The CDR3 DNA reads TGTGCCAGCAGTTCTACCACAGAGAACACTGAAGCTTTCTTT. The full variable domain, completed using reference TRBV2 and TRBJ1-1, is EPEVTQTPSHQVTQMGQEVILRCVPISNHLYFYWYRQILGQKVEFLVSFYNNEISEKSEIFDDQFSVERPDGSNFTLKIRSTKLEDSAMYFCASSSTTENTEAFFGQGTRLTVV.

The V gene is TRBV27, the J gene TRBJ2-7, with D perhaps TRBD1 (5 bases). There are 14 residues in the CDR3. Germline lookup yields CDR1 MNHEY and CDR2 SMNVEV (reference sequence). With 5 bases removed from V and 4 bases from J, the gap between germline ends came to 15 bases. The CDR3 DNA is TGTGCCAGCAGTCCGCGGACACCGCTTTACGAGCAGTACTTC. Translation: CASSPRTPLYEQYF.